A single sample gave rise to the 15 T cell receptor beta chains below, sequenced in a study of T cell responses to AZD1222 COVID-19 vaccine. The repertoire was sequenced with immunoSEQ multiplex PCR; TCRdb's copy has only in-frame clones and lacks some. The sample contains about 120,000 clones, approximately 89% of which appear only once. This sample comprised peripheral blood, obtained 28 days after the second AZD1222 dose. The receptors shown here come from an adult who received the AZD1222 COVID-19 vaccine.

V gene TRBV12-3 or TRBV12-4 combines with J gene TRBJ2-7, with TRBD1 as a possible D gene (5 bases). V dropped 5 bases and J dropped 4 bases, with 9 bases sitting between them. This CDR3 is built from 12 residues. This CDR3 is CASSPDTYEQYF. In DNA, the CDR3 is TGTGCCAGCAGTCCGGACACGTACGAGCAGTACTTC.

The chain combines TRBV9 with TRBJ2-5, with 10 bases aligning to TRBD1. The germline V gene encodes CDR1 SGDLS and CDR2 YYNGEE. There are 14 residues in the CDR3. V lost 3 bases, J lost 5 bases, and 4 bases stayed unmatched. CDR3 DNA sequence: TGTGCCAGCAGCGAAAAGGGACAGGGGGAGACCCAGTACTTC. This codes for CASSEKGQGETQYF.

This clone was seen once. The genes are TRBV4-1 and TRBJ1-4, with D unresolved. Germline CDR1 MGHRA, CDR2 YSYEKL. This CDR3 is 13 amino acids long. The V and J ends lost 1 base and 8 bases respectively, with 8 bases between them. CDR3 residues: CASSQGGDEKLFF. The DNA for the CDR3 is TGCGCCAGCAGCCAAGGTGGAGACGAAAAACTGTTTTTT.

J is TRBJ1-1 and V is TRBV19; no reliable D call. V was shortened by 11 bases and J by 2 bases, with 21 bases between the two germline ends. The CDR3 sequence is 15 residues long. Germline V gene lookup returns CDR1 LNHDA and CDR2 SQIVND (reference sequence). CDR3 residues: CASRRAKEYNTEAFF. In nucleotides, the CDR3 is TGTGCCTCCCGGCGGGCCAAGGAGTATAACACTGAAGCTTTCTTT.

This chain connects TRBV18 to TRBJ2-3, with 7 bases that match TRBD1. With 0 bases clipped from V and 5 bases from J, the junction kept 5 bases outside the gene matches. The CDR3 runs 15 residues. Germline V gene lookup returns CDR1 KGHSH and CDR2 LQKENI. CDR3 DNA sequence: TGTGCCAGCTCACCACCCGGGACAGCTGGAGATACGCAGTATTTT. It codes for CASSPPGTAGDTQYF.

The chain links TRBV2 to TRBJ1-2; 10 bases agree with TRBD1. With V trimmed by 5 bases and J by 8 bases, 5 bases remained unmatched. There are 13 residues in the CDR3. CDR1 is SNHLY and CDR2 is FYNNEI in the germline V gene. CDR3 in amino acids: CASSRQGAQGYTF. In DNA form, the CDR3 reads TGTGCCAGCAGTAGACAGGGGGCGCAGGGCTACACCTTC. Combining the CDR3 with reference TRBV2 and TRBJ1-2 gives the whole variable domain EPEVTQTPSHQVTQMGQEVILRCVPISNHLYFYWYRQILGQKVEFLVSFYNNEISEKSEIFDDQFSVERPDGSNFTLKIRSTKLEDSAMYFCASSRQGAQGYTFGSGTRLTVV.

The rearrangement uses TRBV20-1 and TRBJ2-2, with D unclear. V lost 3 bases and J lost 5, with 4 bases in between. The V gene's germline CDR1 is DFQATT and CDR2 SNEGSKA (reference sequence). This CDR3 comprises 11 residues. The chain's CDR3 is CSARGTGELFF. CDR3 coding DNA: TGCAGTGCTAGGGGGACCGGGGAGCTGTTTTTT.

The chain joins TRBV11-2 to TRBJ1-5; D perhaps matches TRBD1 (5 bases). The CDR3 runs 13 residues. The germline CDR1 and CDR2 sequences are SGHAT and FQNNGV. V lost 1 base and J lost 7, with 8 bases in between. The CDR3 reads CASSLGGVQPQHF. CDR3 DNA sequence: TGTGCCAGCAGCTTAGGAGGGGTGCAGCCCCAGCATTTT. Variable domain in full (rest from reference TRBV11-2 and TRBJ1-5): EAGVAQSPRYKIIEKRQSVAFWCNPISGHATLYWYQQILGQGPKLLIQFQNNGVVDDSQLPKDRFSAERLKGVDSTLKIQPAKLEDSAVYLCASSLGGVQPQHFGDGTRLSIL.

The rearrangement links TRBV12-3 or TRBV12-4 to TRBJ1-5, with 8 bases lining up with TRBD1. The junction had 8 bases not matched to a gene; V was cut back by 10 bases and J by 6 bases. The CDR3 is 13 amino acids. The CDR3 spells CATQGARSQPQHF. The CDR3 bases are TGTGCCACCCAGGGGGCGCGTTCTCAGCCCCAGCATTTT.

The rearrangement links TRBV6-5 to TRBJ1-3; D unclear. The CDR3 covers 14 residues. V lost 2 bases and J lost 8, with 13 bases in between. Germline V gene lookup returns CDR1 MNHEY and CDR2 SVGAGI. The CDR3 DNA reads TGTGCCAGCAGTTACGGGAATGGCCGGGACACCATATATTTT. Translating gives CASSYGNGRDTIYF.

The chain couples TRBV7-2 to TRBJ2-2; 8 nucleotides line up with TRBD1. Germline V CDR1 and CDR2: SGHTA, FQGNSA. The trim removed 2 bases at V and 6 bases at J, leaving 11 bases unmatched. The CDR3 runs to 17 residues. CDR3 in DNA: TGTGCCAGCAGCTTAATTATCTCGGACAGGGCGGCCGGGGAGCTGTTTTTT. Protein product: CASSLIISDRAAGELFF.

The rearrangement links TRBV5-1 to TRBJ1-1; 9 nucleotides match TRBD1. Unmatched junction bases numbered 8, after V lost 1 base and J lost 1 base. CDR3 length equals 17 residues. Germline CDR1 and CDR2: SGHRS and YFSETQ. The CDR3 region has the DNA TGCGCCAGCAGCTTGTCCGGGACAGGGTCCGGGAACACTGAAGCTTTCTTT. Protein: CASSLSGTGSGNTEAFF.

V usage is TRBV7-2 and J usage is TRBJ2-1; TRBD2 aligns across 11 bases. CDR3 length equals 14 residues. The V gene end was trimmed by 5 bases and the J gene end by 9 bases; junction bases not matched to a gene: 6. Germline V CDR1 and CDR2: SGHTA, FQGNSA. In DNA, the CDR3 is TGTGCCAGCAGCCGTAGCGGGGGGGCAAGTGAGCAGTTCTTC. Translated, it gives CASSRSGGASEQFF. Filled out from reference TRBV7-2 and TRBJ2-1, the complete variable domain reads GAGVSQSPSNKVTEKGKDVELRCDPISGHTALYWYRQSLGQGLEFLIYFQGNSAPDKSGLPSDRFSAERTGGSVSTLTIQRTQQEDSAVYLCASSRSGGASEQFFGPGTRLTVL.

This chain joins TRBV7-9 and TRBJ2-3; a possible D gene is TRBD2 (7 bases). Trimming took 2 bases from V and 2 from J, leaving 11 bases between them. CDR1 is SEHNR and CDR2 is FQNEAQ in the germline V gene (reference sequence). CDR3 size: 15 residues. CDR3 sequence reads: CASSLQGRDTDTQYF. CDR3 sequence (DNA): TGTGCCAGCAGCTTACAGGGGAGGGACACAGATACGCAGTATTTT.

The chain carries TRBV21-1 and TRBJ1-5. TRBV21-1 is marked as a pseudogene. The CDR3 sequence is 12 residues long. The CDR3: CASSKGPQPQHF. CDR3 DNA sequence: TGTGCCAGCAGCAAAGGCCCTCAGCCCCAGCATTTT.